These T cell receptor beta chains were read from a single sample in a study of shared clonotypes between healthy human individuals. The method was immunoSEQ multiplex PCR; TCRdb's version includes in-frame clones alone and lacks a portion of them. The repertoire consists of some 1,100,000 clones, with more than 75% occurring once and the leading ten covering more than 0.5%. The sample comprised memory CD4+ T cells from PBMCs. The receptor set was obtained from a man aged 18 to 30 in good health. Some clones in this sample may be carry-over from other donors' samples. CDR3s include the opening cysteine and the closing phenylalanine or tryptophan. D genes are given only for firm matches. Clone sizes are given selectively: once, few, many, or a class where the clone is expanded.

- 13 - TRBJ1-3 TRBV19 CASSGHPGNTIYF TGTGCCAGTAGCGGCCACCCTGGAAACACCATATATTTT
- 15 once TRBJ2-4 TRBV9 CASSSGPRAKNIQYF TGTGCCAGCAGCTCAGGACCGAGGGCCAAAAACATTCAGTACTTC
- 15 - TRBJ1-3 TRBV6-6 CASSHLQSSGNTIYF TGTGCCAGCAGTCACCTACAGAGCTCTGGAAACACCATATATTTT
TRBD1 13 - TRBJ1-2 TRBV6-1 CASSGGQSYGYTF TGTGCCAGCAGTGGGGGACAGAGCTATGGCTACACCTTC
TRBD1 13 - TRBJ2-3 TRBV5-6 CASSGDSPDTQYF TGTGCCAGCAGCGGGGACAGCCCAGATACGCAGTATTTT
TRBD1 17 few TRBJ2-7 TRBV4-2 CASSRQTGPDDSYEQYF TGTGCCAGCAGCCGGCAGACAGGGCCCGACGACTCCTACGAGCAGTACTTC
- 13 - TRBJ2-3 TRBV6-6 CASSYSSGDTQYF TGTGCCAGCAGTTACTCCTCAGGGGATACGCAGTATTTT
TRBD2 17 once TRBJ2-1 TRBV30 CAWNGLAGRLHYNEQFF TGTGCCTGGAATGGACTAGCGGGACGACTCCACTACAATGAGCAGTTCTTC
TRBD1 13 - TRBJ2-7 TRBV2 CATGGQGAGEQYF TGTGCCACGGGGGGACAGGGGGCAGGAGAGCAGTACTTC
TRBD1 13 - TRBJ1-2 TRBV19 CASSMTGFYGYTF TGTGCCAGTAGTATGACAGGGTTTTATGGCTACACCTTC